This TCR beta chain was found in a study of Graves' ophthalmopathy and Graves' hyperthyroidism (dated by TCRdb to between 2018 and 2020). At the level of the whole study: Peripheral blood samples were taken at the time of initial diagnosis, before any treatment was given. The roughly 91 discovery patients were randomly split 7:3 into training and test sets. In total, over 130 blood samples were TCR-sequenced: fewer than 50 ophthalmopathy, roughly 80 hyperthyroidism and approximately 17 hyperthyroidism-to-ophthalmopathy patients. Once sampling was done, hyperthyroidism patients were given methimazole at a starting dose of 30 mg daily, while ophthalmopathy patients were given high-dose intravenous methylprednisolone. The independent validation cohort included some 19 hyperthyroidism patients plus 17 patients who later progressed from hyperthyroidism to ophthalmopathy. The study used TCR beta repertoire signatures to distinguish Graves' ophthalmopathy from Graves' hyperthyroidism and to predict progression to ophthalmopathy. In several hyperthyroidism patients, the T-cell repertoire of thyroid tissue was compared with the T-cell repertoire of blood. To explore V-J signatures distinguishing ophthalmopathy from hyperthyroidism, a discovery set of some 100 patients (about 44 ophthalmopathy, 57 stable hyperthyroidism) was enrolled. Results the study describes overall, beyond this receptor: Most expanded thyroid clonotypes with frequency above 0.001 were also detected in blood, suggesting blood repertoires may reflect the thyroid immune response. Sample size was not statistically predetermined, and group allocation was not concealed from the investigators. In cross-validation, the 13-signature model distinguished ophthalmopathy from stable hyperthyroidism with approximately 88% sensitivity and approximately 81% specificity, and in the test set the corresponding values were approximately 79% and 70%. In validation, the model predicted ophthalmopathy progression with about 64% sensitivity and 72.22% specificity; approximately 12 predicted patients were CT-confirmed with GO in a median of approximately 6.5 months.

From its cysteine to its phenylalanine, the CDR3 spans 15 amino acids. The retained sequence is limited to the CDR3, 45 bases, with the frame set at the first base. Compared with germline, V lacks 6 bases and J lacks 0 bases; bases without a gene match: 5. CDR1 SNHLY and CDR2 FYNNEI were looked up in the germline V gene. This clonotype was recorded a few times. Its target antigen remains unknown. It has no much larger one-base neighbor in the sample; base qualities were not kept. Patients with ophthalmopathy had moderately to severely active disease, with a Clinical Activity Score of 3 or more, a NOSPECS grade of 4 or more, and a disease duration of less than 3 months. Patients with other autoimmune diseases, uncontrolled infections, pregnancy or lactation were excluded from the study. Diagnosis was based on clinical symptoms, serum thyroxine, TRAb, thyroid ultrasound and orbital computed tomography. Ficoll-Paque density gradient centrifugation was used to isolate PBMCs from about 10 ml of fresh peripheral blood. Total RNA was extracted using Trizol reagent, and RNA quality was checked on an Agilent 2100 Bioanalyzer.

For repertoire sequencing, the TCR beta CDR3 regions were amplified from RNA transcripts. The first round of RT-PCR was done with HTBI primers and the Qiagen OneStep RT-PCR kit, and was followed by a second round of multiplex PCR, then size selection and purification. Sequencing of the libraries was carried out on an Illumina HiSeq2000 in paired-end mode with 100 bp reads. The study's processing was this. Reads were processed with SOAPnuke, discarding reads with adapters, uncalled bases, mean Phred below 15, or no exact constant-primer or identifier match. COPE v1.2.5 was used to merge the high-quality paired reads. Each unique nucleotide sequence was defined as a clonotype, and clonotypes were aligned to IMGT TRB V, D and J references with MiTCR v1.1. Analysis was restricted to V-J combinations with a frequency above 0.0001, which covered roughly 99% of repertoires. For each V-J combination, a TCR clonal expansion and chaos score was defined as F50 clonal expansion divided by the chaos observed in the TCRdist matrix. Welch's t-statistics and random forest were used to reduce the features to 13 V-J combinations, which were then used as input to a naive Bayes classifier. Thyroid-blood repertoire similarity was quantified with the Morisita-Horn index. Using fastp trimming at Q25 and MiXCR clonotype assembly, TCRdb reanalyzed the public sequencing data and kept in-frame beta chains. For every CDR3 protein sequence, its rows merge into one entry that carries the most common genes and DNA. V and J calls and clone size were set by TCRdb, not the authors. The sample table contains roughly 500,000 distinct CDR3 sequences; only one count was recorded for approximately 14% of them. Together, the top ten hold about 10% of the sample.

The clonotype comes from a woman in her 30s with Graves' ophthalmopathy. Donor details come from another sample of the same person, matched by shared clones. Sequencing used blood. The chain couples TRBV2 to TRBJ1-5; TRBD1 lines up with 7 middle nucleotides. The DNA reads TGTGCCAGCAGCAGAGACAGGGATAGCAATCAGCCCCAGCATTTT. Translated, it gives CASSRDRDSNQPQHF.